The 15 T cell receptor beta chains reported below all come from one sample, sequenced in a study of cytomegalovirus exposure and HLA in healthy donors. PCR involved 60 Vbeta and 13 Jbeta primers. Sequencing was performed with immunoSEQ multiplex PCR; in TCRdb, only in-frame clones are kept and a portion is missing. The sample includes about 89,000 clones, approximately 9% of them seen just once. The source material was PBMCs. All receptors come from a man between 45 and 60 years old in good health and CMV-seropositive.

The chain couples TRBV27 to TRBJ2-2; TRBD1 matches at 8 bases. The J segment lost 3 bases and the V segment lost 4 bases, leaving 4 bases of the junction unmatched. The CDR3 totals 15 residues. The germline CDR1 and CDR2 sequences are MNHEY and SMNVEV (reference sequence). The CDR3 protein is CASSYGDRYTGELFF. The CDR3 DNA reads TGTGCCAGCAGTTATGGGGACAGGTACACCGGGGAGCTGTTTTTT.

This clone was counted a single time. The chain is built from TRBV6-5 and TRBJ2-5; 13 bases are shared with TRBD2. Matching the DNA end better, TRBJ2-7 makes the J call doubtful. This CDR3 is 16 amino acids long. The germline gives CDR1 MNHEY, CDR2 SVGAGI. The CDR3 is CASSYSRTSGSHEQYF. The CDR3 bases are TGTGCCAGCAGTTACTCAAGGACTAGCGGGAGCCACGAGCAGTACTTC.

This clone was observed a handful of times. CDR3 region: CASSYEGQGTDTQYF. In nucleotides, the CDR3 is TGTGCCAGCAGTTACGAAGGACAGGGTACAGATACGCAGTATTTT. The chain links TRBV6-6 to TRBJ2-3, with 8 bases aligning to TRBD1. This CDR3 contains 15 residues. The germline V gene has CDR1 MNHNY and CDR2 SVGAGI (reference sequence). Trimming cost V 2 bases and J 3 bases; bases outside gene matches: 4.

This clone came up a few times. V is TRBV28 and J is TRBJ2-7; D unclear. The CDR3 runs 17 residues. Per the germline V gene, CDR1 is MDHEN and CDR2 is SYDVKM. V was cut by 2 bases and J by 1 base, with 18 bases left in between. The CDR3 here is CASSLLNRVELSYEQYF. CDR3 sequence (DNA): TGTGCCAGCAGTTTACTAAACCGGGTCGAACTATCCTACGAGCAGTACTTC.

This clone was seen a few times. The chain combines TRBV19 with TRBJ1-2; D remains unclear. V lost 5 bases to trimming and J lost 12 bases, with 25 bases between them. The CDR3 length is 15 residues. The germline V gene encodes CDR1 LNHDA and CDR2 SQIVND (reference sequence). For the CDR3, the DNA is TGTGCCAGTAGTCCGGGAAGCCCTATACTATGGCTTGACACCTTC. This translates into CASSPGSPILWLDTF.

This clone was recorded a few times. The chain uses TRBV14 and TRBJ2-7; D perhaps matches TRBD1 (6 bases). This CDR3 comprises 14 residues. The V end was cut by 1 base, the J end by 2 bases, with 9 bases between. Germline loops: CDR1 SGHDN, CDR2 FVKESK. The CDR3 here is CASSQGNRAYEQYF. The CDR3 DNA sequence: TGTGCCAGCAGCCAAGGCAACAGGGCCTACGAGCAGTACTTC.

This clone was seen a few times. The V call is TRBV4-2, the J call TRBJ1-2; D is undetermined. Germline V gene sequence: CDR1 LGHNA, CDR2 YNFKEQ. V lost 4 bases and J 10 bases, leaving 28 bases between the germline ends. CDR3 length: 17 residues. The CDR3 region is CASSPERTAKSSPPYTF. Here the CDR3 DNA reads TGTGCCAGCAGCCCTGAGCGAACGGCCAAGAGTAGTCCCCCCTACACCTTC.

This chain connects TRBV14 to TRBJ2-2; 8 nucleotides align to TRBD2. The CDR3 extends over 15 amino acids. CDR1 SGHDN and CDR2 FVKESK come from the germline V gene. The trim removed 6 bases at V and 3 bases at J, leaving 6 bases unmatched. The CDR3 loop reads CASRPLGGDTGELFF. The CDR3 bases are TGTGCCAGCAGGCCCCTCGGGGGGGACACCGGGGAGCTGTTTTTT.

V usage is TRBV5-6 and J usage is TRBJ2-7, with D perhaps TRBD1 (6 bases). Germline V gene sequence: CDR1 SGHDT, CDR2 YYEEEE. This CDR3 has 14 amino acids. V was trimmed by 4 bases and J by 3 bases, leaving 14 bases between them. DNA for the CDR3: TGTGCCAGCAGCCTGCAAGGGGGAGACTACGAGCAGTACTTC. It yields the protein CASSLQGGDYEQYF.

The gene calls are TRBV5-1 and TRBJ2-2; possible D gene TRBD1, 6 bases. Germline V gene data show CDR1 as SGHRS and CDR2 as YFSETQ. Trimming cost V 4 bases and J 3 bases, with 7 bases left between them. This CDR3 spans 13 amino acids. This CDR3 is CASSTGYTGELFF. The CDR3 bases are TGCGCCAGCAGCACAGGGTACACCGGGGAGCTGTTTTTT. Using reference TRBV5-1 and TRBJ2-2 for the parts outside the CDR3, the full variable domain is KAGVTQTPRYLIKTRGQQVTLSCSPISGHRSVSWYQQTPGQGLQFLFEYFSETQRNKGNFPGRFSGRQFSNSRSEMNVSTLELGDSALYLCASSTGYTGELFFGEGSRLTVL.

The DNA of the CDR3 is TGTGCCAGCAGTCCCCCCGATAATCGGGGCTACACCTTC. This encodes CASSPPDNRGYTF. The chain uses TRBV6-6 and TRBJ1-2, with D unresolved. This CDR3 comprises 13 residues. Trimming took off 5 bases at V and 8 bases at J, with 15 bases between the two ends. CDR1 and CDR2 (germline): MNHNY, SVGAGI (reference sequence).

V and J are TRBV7-9 and TRBJ2-7, with D maybe TRBD2 (6 bases). CDR1 and CDR2 from the germline V gene are SEHNR and FQNEAQ (reference sequence). CDR3 size: 13 residues. V lost 1 base, J lost 4 bases, and 8 bases lay in between. CDR3 residues: CASSLEGTYEQYF. The CDR3 region has the DNA TGTGCCAGCAGCTTAGAGGGGACTTACGAGCAGTACTTC.

This clone appeared a few times. This chain joins TRBV7-9 and TRBJ1-5; maybe TRBD1 (6 bases). The CDR3 is 16 residues long. CDR1 and CDR2 (germline): SEHNR, FQNEAQ (reference sequence). With 4 bases removed from V and 3 bases from J, the gap between germline ends came to 16 bases. The CDR3 bases are TGTGCCAGCAGCTATGGGACCGGGACACTCAATCAGCCCCAGCATTTT. Translated, it gives CASSYGTGTLNQPQHF.

The chain carries TRBV14 and TRBJ1-2; no clear D. V lost 4 bases to trimming and J lost 13 bases, with 16 bases between them. From germline, CDR1 is SGHDN and CDR2 FVKESK. This CDR3 contains 12 residues. CDR3 sequence reads: CASSPQFNPLTF. CDR3 DNA sequence: TGTGCCAGCAGCCCCCAATTCAACCCACTCACCTTC. Complete variable domain (other parts from reference TRBV14 and TRBJ1-2): EAGVTQFPSHSVIEKGQTVTLRCDPISGHDNLYWYRRVMGKEIKFLLHFVKESKQDESGMPNNRFLAERTGGTYSTLKVQPAELEDSGVYFCASSPQFNPLTFGSGTRLTVV.

The chain has TRBV19 and TRBJ2-5; 11 bases match TRBD1. CDR3 length: 16 residues. Germline V CDR1 and CDR2: LNHDA, SQIVND (reference sequence). With V trimmed by 9 bases and J by 4 bases, 13 bases remained unmatched. The DNA of the CDR3 is TGTGCCAGCGCGGACAGGGGGCTTTTTTTCGGAGAGACCCAGTACTTC. The encoded protein is CASADRGLFFGETQYF.